The 6 T cell receptor beta chains below all came from one sample that was sequenced in a study of spatial heterogeneity in lung cancer. These receptors are not linked to any known antigen. TCRdb used MiXCR to reprocess the 5' RACE reads, holding one entry per CDR3 protein. Of several thousand distinct CDR3 sequences in the sample, about 8.4% were seen once. Time point: sample taken at primary tumor resection. Findings of the study overall: Tumors with more nonsynonymous mutations had more expanded intratumoral alpha and beta TCRs.

Here the sequenced sample was lung tumor tissue, taken at surgery. The receptors stem from a male donor with early-stage non-small cell lung cancer.

By share, this clonotype counts as medium-sized. The CDR3 DNA reads TGTGCCAGCAGTTTGGGGTCCGTCGGCACAGATACGCAGTATTTT. As protein: CASSLGSVGTDTQYF. V and J are TRBV27 and TRBJ2-3; no clear D. CDR3 length: 15 amino acids. V was shortened by 3 bases and J by 1 base, with 11 bases between the two germline ends. CDR1 is MNHEY, CDR2 SMNVEV, per germline (reference sequence).

This clonotype was seen ten or more times. The chain is built from TRBV7-6 and TRBJ2-3, with 7 positions matching TRBD2. The CDR3 covers 15 residues. The germline CDR1 and CDR2 sequences are SGHVS and FNYEAQ. With V trimmed by 2 bases and J by 3 bases, 5 bases remained unmatched. The DNA for the CDR3 is TGTGCCAGCAGCTTACGGGGAGGGACGACAGATACGCAGTATTTT. It codes for CASSLRGGTTDTQYF.

This clonotype came up many times. The J gene is TRBJ2-7, the V gene TRBV5-6; D is undetermined. CDR1 SGHDT and CDR2 YYEEEE come from the germline V gene. V was shortened by 0 bases and J by 6 bases, with 7 bases between the two germline ends. The CDR3 covers 12 residues. In DNA, the CDR3 is TGTGCCAGCAGCTTGGGGCAGTTCGAGCAGTACTTC. Residues: CASSLGQFEQYF. Full variable domain (remainder filled in from reference TRBV5-6 and TRBJ2-7): DAGVTQSPTHLIKTRGQQVTLRCSPKSGHDTVSWYQQALGQGPQFIFQYYEEEERQRGNFPDRFSGHQFPNYSSELNVNALLLGDSALYLCASSLGQFEQYFGPGTRLTVT.

This clonotype is labeled medium-sized. Sequence at one end of the junction differs from germline and may be a read error. The chain combines TRBV11-1 with TRBJ2-7, with 10 bases aligning to TRBD1. This CDR3 has 14 residues. Germline V gives CDR1 SGHAT, CDR2 FQDESV (reference sequence). CDR3 sequence (DNA): TGTGCCACCAGCGACAGGGGGCGATCCTACGAGCAGTACTTC. Its translation is CATSDRGRSYEQYF.

This clonotype appeared a few times. The chain carries TRBV5-5 and TRBJ1-5; D call uncertain. The CDR3 contains 16 residues. CDR1 SGHKS and CDR2 YYEKEE come from the germline V gene (reference sequence). V was cut by 0 bases and J by 3 bases, with 13 bases left in between. In DNA, the CDR3 is TGTGCCAGCAGCTTGGATGGAGAGACTAACAATCAGCCCCAGCATTTT. Translating it yields CASSLDGETNNQPQHF.

This clonotype is termed medium-sized (0.01 to 0.1%). V is TRBV4-3 and J is TRBJ2-7; TRBD2 matches at 7 bases. J gave up 4 bases and V 4 bases, and 13 bases lay outside the gene matches. The CDR3 is 16 amino acids. Germline lookup yields CDR1 LGHNA and CDR2 YSLEER. This chain's CDR3 is CASSRRYETSSYEQYF. As DNA, the CDR3 is TGCGCCAGCAGCCGCCGGTACGAGACTAGCAGTTACGAGCAGTACTTC.